The subject of this entry is one T cell receptor beta chain. The antigen is not known. The data derive from a study of cytomegalovirus exposure and HLA in healthy donors. Study conclusions and caveats: Listed as cytomegalovirus-associated were 150 or so TCR beta chains. For TCR beta chains, V- and J-gene trimming was later linked to a missense DCLRE1C variant. In a later analysis, specific HLA alleles were associated with about 18,000 TCR beta sequences at a 0.05 false discovery rate.

60 Vbeta and 13 Jbeta primers were used in PCR. Measured with immunoSEQ multiplex PCR; TCRdb has only the in-frame clones, and not every one. In the table there are 210,000 or so clones, just under 85% of which are singletons. Unmatched junction bases numbered 6, after V lost 11 bases and J lost 0 bases. The germline gives CDR1 LNHNV, CDR2 YYDKDF (reference sequence). The CDR3 extends over 14 amino acids. The material sequenced was PBMCs. This receptor was identified in a woman in her thirties or forties in good health and CMV-seronegative. V gene TRBV15 combines with J gene TRBJ1-4; 7 nucleotides agree with TRBD1. CDR3 DNA sequence: TGTGCCGCCCGGACAGGAACAACTAATGAAAAACTGTTTTTT. Protein sequence: CAARTGTTNEKLFF.